Shown below are 9 T cell receptor beta chains from a single sample sequenced in a study of type 1 regulatory T cells. MiXCR was run by TCRdb on the reads, yielding one entry per CDR3 protein. The data show 55,000 to 65,000 distinct CDR3 sequences, with roughly two thirds seen just once and around 1.9% held by the top ten. These receptors have no known antigen. The material sequenced was cultured non-Tr1 T cells, either the whole culture or a sorted T cell fraction (not recorded which). Receptors originate from a human donor in good health.

This chain connects TRBV12-3 or TRBV12-4 to TRBJ2-7; D unresolved. CDR3 length: 15 amino acids. Trimming took 8 bases from V and 0 from J, leaving 17 bases between them. The CDR3 region has the DNA TGTGCCAGCGGCCGAATTATGGGTCGCTCCTACGAGCAGTACTTC. Residues: CASGRIMGRSYEQYF.

CDR3 nucleotide sequence: TGTGCCAGCAGCCAAGACCATAGGCCTAGGGATGAGCAGTTCTTC. It yields the protein CASSQDHRPRDEQFF. The chain recombines TRBV6-2 or TRBV6-3 with TRBJ2-1; D unclear. The CDR3 has 15 residues. Germline V gene lookup returns CDR1 MNHEY and CDR2 SVGEGT. V was shortened by 6 bases and J by 8 bases, with 20 bases between the two germline ends.

The chain couples TRBV2 to TRBJ2-1; perhaps TRBD1 as D (6 bases). Trimming removed 6 bases from V and 7 bases from J, with 31 bases in between. CDR1 is SNHLY, CDR2 FYNNEI, per germline. The length of the CDR3 is 19 residues. The DNA for the CDR3 is TGTGCCAGCAGAGTGCAGGTGACAGGTACCCCGGGGCATAGAAATGAGCAGTTCTTC. This codes for CASRVQVTGTPGHRNEQFF.

This chain joins TRBV7-2 and TRBJ1-1; the D gene is possibly TRBD1 (6 bases). The CDR3 is 13 amino acids. Germline CDR1 and CDR2: SGHTA and FQGNSA. V lost 6 bases, J lost 3 bases, and 11 bases lay in between. The CDR3 reads CASRSQGYTEAFF. CDR3 in DNA: TGTGCCAGCAGATCACAGGGTTACACTGAAGCTTTCTTT.

This clonotype was observed a few times. The chain combines TRBV10-3 with TRBJ2-5, with D tentatively TRBD2 (5 bases). This CDR3 comprises 13 residues. From germline, CDR1 is ENHRY and CDR2 SYGVKD. Trimming removed 4 bases at V and 2 bases at J, with 8 bases between. CDR3 sequence: CAISATRQETQYF. The CDR3 DNA reads TGTGCCATCAGTGCTACTAGACAAGAGACCCAGTACTTC.

The chain is built from TRBV6-6 and TRBJ1-2; a weak D match, TRBD1 (6 bases). Germline CDR1 reads MNHNY; CDR2 reads SVGAGI (reference sequence). The ends were cut back, 5 bases at V and 6 bases at J, with 10 bases in the middle. CDR3 length equals 12 residues. The CDR3 sequence: CASSPEGDGYTF. In nucleotides, the CDR3 is TGTGCCAGCAGTCCGGAGGGGGATGGCTACACCTTC.

This clonotype was observed a few times. This chain connects TRBV5-6 to TRBJ1-1, with D hard to call. The germline V gene has CDR1 SGHDT and CDR2 YYEEEE. Trimming removed 2 bases at V and 1 base at J, with 12 bases between. This CDR3 is 15 amino acids long. In DNA, the CDR3 is TGTGCCAGCAGCTTCAGTGAGACGCCGAACACTGAAGCTTTCTTT. Its protein product is CASSFSETPNTEAFF.

V gene TRBV20-1 combines with J gene TRBJ2-4, with D perhaps matching TRBD2 (6 bases). The V end was cut by 3 bases, the J end by 2 bases, with 20 bases between. CDR1 DFQATT and CDR2 SNEGSKA come from the germline V gene (reference sequence). The CDR3 loop spans 17 amino acids. The CDR3: CSASPLEGGLPKNIQYF. Here the CDR3 DNA reads TGCAGTGCTAGCCCGCTAGAGGGAGGATTACCCAAAAACATTCAGTACTTC.

The chain has TRBV20-1 and TRBJ2-5; 12 nucleotides match TRBD2. Trimming at V came to 5 bases and at J to 4 bases, leaving 8 bases not matched to a gene. This CDR3 spans 15 amino acids. The germline V gene has CDR1 DFQATT and CDR2 SNEGSKA (reference sequence). CDR3 sequence reads: CSAPTTSGSAETQYF. For the CDR3, the DNA is TGCAGTGCTCCGACGACTAGCGGGAGTGCAGAGACCCAGTACTTC.